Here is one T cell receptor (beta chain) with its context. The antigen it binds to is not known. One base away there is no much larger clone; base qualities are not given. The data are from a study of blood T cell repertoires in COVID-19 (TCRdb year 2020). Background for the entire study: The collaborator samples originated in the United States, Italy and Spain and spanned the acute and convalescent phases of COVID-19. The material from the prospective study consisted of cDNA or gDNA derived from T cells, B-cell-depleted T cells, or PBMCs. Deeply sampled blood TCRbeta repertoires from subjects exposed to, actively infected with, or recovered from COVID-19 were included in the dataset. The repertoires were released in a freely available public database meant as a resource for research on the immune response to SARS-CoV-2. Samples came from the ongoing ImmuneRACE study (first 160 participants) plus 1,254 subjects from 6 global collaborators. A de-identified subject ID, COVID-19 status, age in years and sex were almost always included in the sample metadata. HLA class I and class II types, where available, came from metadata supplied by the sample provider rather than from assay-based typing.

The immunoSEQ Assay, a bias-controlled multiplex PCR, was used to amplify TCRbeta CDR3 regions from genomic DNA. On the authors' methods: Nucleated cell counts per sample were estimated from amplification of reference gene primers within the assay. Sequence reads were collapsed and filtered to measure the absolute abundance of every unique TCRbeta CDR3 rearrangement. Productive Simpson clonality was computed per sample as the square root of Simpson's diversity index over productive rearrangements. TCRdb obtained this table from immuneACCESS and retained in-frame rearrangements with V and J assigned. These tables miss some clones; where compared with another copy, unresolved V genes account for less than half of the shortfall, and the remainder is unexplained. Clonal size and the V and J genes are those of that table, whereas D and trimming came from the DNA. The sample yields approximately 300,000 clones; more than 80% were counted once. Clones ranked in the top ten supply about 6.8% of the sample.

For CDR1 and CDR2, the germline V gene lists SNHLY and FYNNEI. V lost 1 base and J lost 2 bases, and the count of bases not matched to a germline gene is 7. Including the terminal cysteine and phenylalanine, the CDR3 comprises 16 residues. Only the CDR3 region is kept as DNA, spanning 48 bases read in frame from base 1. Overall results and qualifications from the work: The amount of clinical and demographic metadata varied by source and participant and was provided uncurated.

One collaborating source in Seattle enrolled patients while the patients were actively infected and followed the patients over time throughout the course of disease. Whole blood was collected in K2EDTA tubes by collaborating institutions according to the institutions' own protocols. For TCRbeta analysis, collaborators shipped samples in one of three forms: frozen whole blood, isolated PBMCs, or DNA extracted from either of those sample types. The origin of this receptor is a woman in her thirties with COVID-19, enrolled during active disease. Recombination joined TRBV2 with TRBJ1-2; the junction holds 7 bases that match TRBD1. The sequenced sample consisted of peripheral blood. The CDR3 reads CASSEGRGAQNYGYTF. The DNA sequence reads TGTGCCAGCAGTGAAGGCAGGGGGGCCCAAAACTATGGCTACACCTTC.